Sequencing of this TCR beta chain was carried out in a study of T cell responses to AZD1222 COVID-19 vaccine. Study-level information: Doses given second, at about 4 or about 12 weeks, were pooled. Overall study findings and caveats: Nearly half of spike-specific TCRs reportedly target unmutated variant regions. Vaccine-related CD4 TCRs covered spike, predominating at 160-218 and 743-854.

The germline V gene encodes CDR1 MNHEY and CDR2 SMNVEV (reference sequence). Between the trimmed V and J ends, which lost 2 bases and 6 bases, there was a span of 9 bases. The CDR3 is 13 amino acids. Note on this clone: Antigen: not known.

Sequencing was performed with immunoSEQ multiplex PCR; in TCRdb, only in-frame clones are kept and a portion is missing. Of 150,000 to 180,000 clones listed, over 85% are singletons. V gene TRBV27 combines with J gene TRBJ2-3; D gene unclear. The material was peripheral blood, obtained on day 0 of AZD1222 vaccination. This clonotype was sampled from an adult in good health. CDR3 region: CASSLRLGDTQYF. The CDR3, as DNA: TGTGCCAGCAGTTTAAGGTTGGGGGATACGCAGTATTTT.